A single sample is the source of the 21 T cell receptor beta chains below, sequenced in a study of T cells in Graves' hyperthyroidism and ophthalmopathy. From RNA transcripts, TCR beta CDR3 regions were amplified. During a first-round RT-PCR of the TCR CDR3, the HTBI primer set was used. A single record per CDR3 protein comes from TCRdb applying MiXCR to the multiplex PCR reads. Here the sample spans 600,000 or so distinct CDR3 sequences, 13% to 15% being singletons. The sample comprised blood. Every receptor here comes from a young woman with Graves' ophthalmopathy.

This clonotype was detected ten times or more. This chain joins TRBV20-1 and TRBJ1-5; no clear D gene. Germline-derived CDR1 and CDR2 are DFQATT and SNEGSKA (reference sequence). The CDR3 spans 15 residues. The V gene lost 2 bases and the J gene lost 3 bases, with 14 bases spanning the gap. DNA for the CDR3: TGCAGTGCTAGAAGAGGTAGGCGGATCAATCAGCCCCAGCATTTT. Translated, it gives CSARRGRRINQPQHF.

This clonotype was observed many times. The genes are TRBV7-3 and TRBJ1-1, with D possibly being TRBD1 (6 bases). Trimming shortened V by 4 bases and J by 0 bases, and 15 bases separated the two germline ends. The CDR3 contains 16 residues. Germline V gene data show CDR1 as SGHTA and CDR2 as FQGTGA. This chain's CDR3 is CASSSQGGGVNTEAFF. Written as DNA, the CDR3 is TGTGCCAGCAGCTCACAGGGTGGGGGGGTGAACACTGAAGCTTTCTTT. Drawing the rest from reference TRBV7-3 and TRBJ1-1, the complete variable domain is GAGVSQTPSNKVTEKGKYVELRCDPISGHTALYWYRQSLGQGPEFLIYFQGTGAADDSGLPNDRFFAVRPEGSVSTLKIQRTERGDSAVYLCASSSQGGGVNTEAFFGQGTRLTVV.

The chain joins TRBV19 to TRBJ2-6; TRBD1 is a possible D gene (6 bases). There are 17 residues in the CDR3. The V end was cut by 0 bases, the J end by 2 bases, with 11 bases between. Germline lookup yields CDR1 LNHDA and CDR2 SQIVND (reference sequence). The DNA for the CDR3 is TGTGCCAGTAGTATAGACCCAACAGGGACTGGGGCCAACGTCCTGACTTTC. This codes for CASSIDPTGTGANVLTF.

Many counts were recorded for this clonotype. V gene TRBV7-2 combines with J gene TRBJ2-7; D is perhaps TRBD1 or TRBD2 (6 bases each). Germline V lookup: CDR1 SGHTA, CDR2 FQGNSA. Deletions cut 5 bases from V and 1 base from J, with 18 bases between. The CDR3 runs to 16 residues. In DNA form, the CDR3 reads TGTGCCAGCAGCGGGGGGCGGGGCGGGCCGTCCTACGAGCAGTACTTC. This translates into CASSGGRGGPSYEQYF.

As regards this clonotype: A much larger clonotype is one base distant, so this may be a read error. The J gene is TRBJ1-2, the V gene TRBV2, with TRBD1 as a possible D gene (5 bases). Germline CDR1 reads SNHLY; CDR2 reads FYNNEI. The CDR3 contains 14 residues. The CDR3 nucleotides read TGTGTCAGCAGTGAACCGGGGGTGAACTATGGCTACACCTTC. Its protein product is CVSSEPGVNYGYTF. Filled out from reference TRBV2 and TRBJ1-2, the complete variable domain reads EPEVTQTPSHQVTQMGQEVILRCVPISNHLYFYWYRQILGQKVEFLVSFYNNEISEKSEIFDDQFSVERPDGSNFTLKIRSTKLEDSAMYFCVSSEPGVNYGYTFGSGTRLTVV.

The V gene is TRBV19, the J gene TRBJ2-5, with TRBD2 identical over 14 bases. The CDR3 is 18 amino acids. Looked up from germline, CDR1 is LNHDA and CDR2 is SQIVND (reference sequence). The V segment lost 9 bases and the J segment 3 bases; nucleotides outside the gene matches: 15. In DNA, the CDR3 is TGTGCCAGGATAAAGACTAGCGGGAGGGAACGATTGGAAGAGACCCAGTACTTC. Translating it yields CARIKTSGRERLEETQYF.

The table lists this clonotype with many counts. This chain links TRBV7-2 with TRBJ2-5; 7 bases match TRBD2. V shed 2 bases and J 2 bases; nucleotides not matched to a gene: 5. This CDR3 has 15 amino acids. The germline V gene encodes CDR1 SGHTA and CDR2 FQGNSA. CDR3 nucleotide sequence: TGTGCCAGCAGCTTAAGCGGGATGATTCAAGAGACCCAGTACTTC. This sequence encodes CASSLSGMIQETQYF. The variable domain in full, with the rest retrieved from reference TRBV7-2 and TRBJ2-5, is GAGVSQSPSNKVTEKGKDVELRCDPISGHTALYWYRQSLGQGLEFLIYFQGNSAPDKSGLPSDRFSAERTGGSVSTLTIQRTQQEDSAVYLCASSLSGMIQETQYFGPGTRLLVL.

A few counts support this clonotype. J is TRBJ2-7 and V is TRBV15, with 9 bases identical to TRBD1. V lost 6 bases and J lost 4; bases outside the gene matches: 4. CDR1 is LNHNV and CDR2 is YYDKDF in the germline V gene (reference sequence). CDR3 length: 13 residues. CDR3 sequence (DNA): TGTGCCACCAGGCCGGGACAGGGTTACGAGCAGTACTTC. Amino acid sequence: CATRPGQGYEQYF.

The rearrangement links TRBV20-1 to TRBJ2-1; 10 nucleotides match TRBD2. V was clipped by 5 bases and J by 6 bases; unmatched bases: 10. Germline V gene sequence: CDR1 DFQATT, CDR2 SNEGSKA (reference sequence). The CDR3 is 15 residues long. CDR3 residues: CSALGAGGPSNEQFF. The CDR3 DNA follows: TGCAGTGCTTTGGGAGCGGGAGGGCCCTCCAATGAGCAGTTCTTC.

The CDR3 bases are TGCGCCAGCAGCCGTCTAGGGGGTCTCGTCGAAGGCTACACCTTC. As protein: CASSRLGGLVEGYTF. The chain couples TRBV4-1 to TRBJ1-2, with D perhaps TRBD1 (6 bases). The germline V and J ends were trimmed by 4 bases and 8 bases, with 20 bases remaining between them. CDR3 length equals 15 residues. In germline, CDR1 is MGHRA, CDR2 YSYEKL.

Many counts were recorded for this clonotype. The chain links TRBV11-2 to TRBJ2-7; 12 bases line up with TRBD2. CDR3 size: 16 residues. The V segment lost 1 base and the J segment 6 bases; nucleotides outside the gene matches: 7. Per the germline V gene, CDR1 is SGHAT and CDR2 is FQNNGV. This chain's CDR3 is CASSLARVLAGGEQYF. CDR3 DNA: TGTGCCAGCAGCTTAGCCCGGGTACTAGCGGGAGGCGAGCAGTACTTC.

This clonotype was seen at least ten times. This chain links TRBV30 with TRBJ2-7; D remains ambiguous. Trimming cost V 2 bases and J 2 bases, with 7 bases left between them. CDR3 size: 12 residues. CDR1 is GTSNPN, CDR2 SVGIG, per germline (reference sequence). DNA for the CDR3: TGTGCCTGGAGTTTGAGTCCCTACGAGCAGTACTTC. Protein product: CAWSLSPYEQYF.

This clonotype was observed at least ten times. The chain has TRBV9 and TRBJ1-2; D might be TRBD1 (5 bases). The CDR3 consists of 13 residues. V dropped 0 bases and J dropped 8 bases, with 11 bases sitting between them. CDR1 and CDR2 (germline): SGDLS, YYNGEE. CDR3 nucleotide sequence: TGTGCCAGCAGCGTAGTCGAGGGGCGCGGCTACACCTTC. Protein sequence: CASSVVEGRGYTF.

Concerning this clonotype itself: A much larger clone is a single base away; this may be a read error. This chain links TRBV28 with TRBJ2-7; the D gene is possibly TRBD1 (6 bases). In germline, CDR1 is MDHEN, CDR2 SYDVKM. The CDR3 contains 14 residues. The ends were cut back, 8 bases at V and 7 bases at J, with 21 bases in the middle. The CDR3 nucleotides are TGTGCCAGCGGGTCCATCAGGGGTGGTGGTGAGCAGTACTTC. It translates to CASGSIRGGGEQYF.

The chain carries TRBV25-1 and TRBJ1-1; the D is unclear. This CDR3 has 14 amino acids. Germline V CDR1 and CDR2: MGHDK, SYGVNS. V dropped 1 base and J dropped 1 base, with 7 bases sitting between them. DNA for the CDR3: TGTGCCAGCAGTGAATCTAGACCGAACACTGAAGCTTTCTTT. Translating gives CASSESRPNTEAFF.

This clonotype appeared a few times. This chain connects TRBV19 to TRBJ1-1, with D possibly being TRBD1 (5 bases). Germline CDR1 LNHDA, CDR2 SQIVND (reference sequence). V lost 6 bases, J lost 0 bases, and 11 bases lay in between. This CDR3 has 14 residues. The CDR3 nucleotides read TGTGCCAGTAGGAGGGGCAGATTGAACACTGAAGCTTTCTTT. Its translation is CASRRGRLNTEAFF. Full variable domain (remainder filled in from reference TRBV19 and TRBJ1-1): DGGITQSPKYLFRKEGQNVTLSCEQNLNHDAMYWYRQDPGQGLRLIYYSQIVNDFQKGDIAEGYSVSREKKESFPLTVTSAQKNPTAFYLCASRRGRLNTEAFFGQGTRLTVV.

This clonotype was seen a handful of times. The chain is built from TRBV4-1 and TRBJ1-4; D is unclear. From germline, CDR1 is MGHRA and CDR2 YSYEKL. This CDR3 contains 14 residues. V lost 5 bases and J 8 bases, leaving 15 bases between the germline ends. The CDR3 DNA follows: TGCGCCAGCAGCGCCGTGGGTTGGTGGGAAAAACTGTTTTTT. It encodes CASSAVGWWEKLFF.

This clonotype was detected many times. The CDR3 loop reads CSASAGLTRDYEQYF. The CDR3 DNA reads TGCAGTGCTAGCGCAGGGCTGACTAGGGACTACGAGCAGTACTTC. V and J are TRBV20-1 and TRBJ2-7; the D gene is possibly TRBD2 (6 bases). Trimming pared 3 bases from V and 3 bases from J, leaving 18 bases between. The CDR3 spans 15 residues. Germline-derived CDR1 and CDR2 are DFQATT and SNEGSKA (reference sequence).

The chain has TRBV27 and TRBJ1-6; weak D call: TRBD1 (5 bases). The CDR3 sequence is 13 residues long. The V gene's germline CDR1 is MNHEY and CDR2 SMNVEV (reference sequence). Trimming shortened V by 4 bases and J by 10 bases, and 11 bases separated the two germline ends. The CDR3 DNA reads TGTGCCAGCAGTTGGGGCCCCACCTCACCCCTCCACTTT. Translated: CASSWGPTSPLHF.

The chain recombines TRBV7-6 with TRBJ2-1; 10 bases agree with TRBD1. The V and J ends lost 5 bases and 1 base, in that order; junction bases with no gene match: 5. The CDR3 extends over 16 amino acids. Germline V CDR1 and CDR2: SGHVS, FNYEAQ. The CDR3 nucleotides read TGTGCCAGCAGCCCGGACAGGGGGATATCCTACAATGAGCAGTTCTTC. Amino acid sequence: CASSPDRGISYNEQFF.

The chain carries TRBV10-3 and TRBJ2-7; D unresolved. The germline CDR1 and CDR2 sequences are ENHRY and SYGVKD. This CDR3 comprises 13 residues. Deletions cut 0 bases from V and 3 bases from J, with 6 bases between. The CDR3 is CAISESEGYEQYF. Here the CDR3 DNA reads TGTGCCATCAGTGAGTCGGAAGGCTACGAGCAGTACTTC.